The sequence of this TCR beta chain was determined in a study of shared clonotypes between healthy human individuals. At the level of the study: A couple of women and a few men aged 18 to 49 made up the donors. CD8 memory received one plate per donor, CD8 naive two, CD4 memory three and CD4 naive three. General study points: Rarefaction showed sorted-subset sequencing was incomplete despite large depth. Naive subsets typically showed greater estimated richness than memory subsets.

Clones were read by immunoSEQ multiplex PCR, and TCRdb kept only the in-frame ones, dropping some. The table has some 1.5 million clones, nearly 99% seen once. This CDR3 has 13 amino acids. The germline V gene has CDR1 LNHDA and CDR2 SQIVND (reference sequence). The V gene lost 5 bases and the J gene lost 4 bases, with 11 bases spanning the gap. As for this clone: Its antigen is undetermined.

Sequenced: naive CD4+ T cells sorted from blood. The subset denotes: CD45RA+ positively selected. V gene TRBV19 combines with J gene TRBJ2-5, with D unclear. This sequence was found in a man aged 25 to 40 in good health. The DNA for the CDR3 is TGTGCCAGTAGTCCGGGCCAAATAGAGACCCAGTACTTC. This encodes CASSPGQIETQYF. Full variable domain (outside the CDR3, taken from reference TRBV19 and TRBJ2-5): DGGITQSPKYLFRKEGQNVTLSCEQNLNHDAMYWYRQDPGQGLRLIYYSQIVNDFQKGDIAEGYSVSREKKESFPLTVTSAQKNPTAFYLCASSPGQIETQYFGPGTRLLVL.